This TCR beta chain was found in a study of control samples from healthy donors and cancer patients. Profiling relied on immunoSEQ multiplex PCR, and the TCRdb table lists in-frame clones only, not all of them. The sample holds approximately 110,000 clones; 80% to 95% are singletons and the top ten take 7.8%. Germline assignment: CDR1 SNHLY and CDR2 FYNNEI. This CDR3 comprises 13 residues. Trimming shortened V by 5 bases and J by 5 bases, and 12 bases separated the two germline ends. Sequenced input: blood. The chain carries TRBV2 and TRBJ1-1; tentative D call: TRBD1 (5 bases). The receptor was isolated from a woman younger than 30 in good health. CDR3 in DNA: TGTGCCAGCAGTACAGGTTACGGTACTGAAGCTTTCTTT. Its protein product is CASSTGYGTEAFF.